The clone carrying this T cell receptor (beta chain) has ten or more counts. Antigen specificity is unknown. Preparation of the TCRbeta library was carried out with unique molecular identifiers. Each CDR3 protein is one row after TCRdb ran MiXCR on the PCR reads. The sample consists of roughly 250,000 distinct CDR3 sequences, less than 9% of them appearing once. Germline values: CDR1 SQVTM, CDR2 ANQGSEA. Trimming shortened V by 6 bases and J by 4 bases, and 12 bases separated the two germline ends. The CDR3 covers 12 residues. These data belong to a study of T-cell reconstitution after alpha-beta-depleted transplantation in children. Findings and limits, study-wide: Recipient T cells and thymic progenitors that survived were the source of the high TCRbeta diversity seen at day 60 in some patients. By about two months after transplant, alpha-beta T cells reportedly arose from several hundred graft clones that had expanded.

The sequenced sample was PBMCs, mostly from graft donor cells, obtained 180 days after TCRalphabeta/CD19-depleted stem cell transplant. This clonotype originated in a male patient younger than 18 who had a stem cell transplant for acute lymphoblastic leukemia, so the T cells may come from the graft donor. This rearrangement joins TRBV29-1 to TRBJ1-1; possibly TRBD1 for D (5 bases). This CDR3 is CSVQRGGTEAFF. As DNA, the CDR3 is TGCAGCGTCCAGCGGGGGGGCACTGAAGCTTTCTTT.